The entry below describes one TCR beta chain. This clonotype occurred a few times. Its antigen remains undetermined. One base away there is no much larger clone; base qualities are not given. This record comes from a study of blood T cells in healthy people across ages (dated by TCRdb to between 2014 and 2016). Broadly, across the study: In model experiments, roughly one uniquely barcoded TCR beta cDNA molecule per two T cells was captured by template switching. Using deep sequencing normalized with unique cDNA molecular identifiers, the study measured how TCR beta repertoire diversity changes with age. The donors were divided into four age groups: young (average around 15 years), middle-aged (about 39), aged (62) and long-lived (approximately 74). To avoid experimental bias, donors of different ages were distributed randomly across sequencing lanes. For two donors (one aged 18 to 30 and one aged 80 or older), the study analyzed two additional independent replicas of 1 million unique cDNA reads from the same blood draw.

The CDR3 numbers 14 residues from cysteine through phenylalanine. Of all the DNA, just the CDR3 is kept, 42 bases in frame from base 1. Via the germline V gene (reference sequence), CDR1 is DFQATT and CDR2 SNEGSKA. For this chain, trimming is 5 bases at the V end and 9 bases at the J end, and the number of junction bases without a gene match is 6. General conclusions and limits of the study: Donor CMV infection status was unknown, potentially confounding age-related changes in expanded clonotypes. Because profiling used bulk unsorted PBMCs, naive and antigen-experienced compartments could not be compared conclusively. Observed TCR beta diversity correlated strongly with the percentage of naive T cells measured by flow cytometry. Compared with the aged group, the long-lived group had more naive CD4+ T cells, fewer expanded clones and increased TCR diversity, suggesting age selection. Estimates of total diversity from one million sequenced T cells were regarded as lower bounds and underestimates. Observed TCR beta diversity per million T cells fell roughly linearly with age, and a significant reduction was already apparent by age around 40.

The 35 to 40 donors, aged about 6 to 100 years, were systemically healthy Caucasian individuals from Russia. Roughly 9.5 milliliters of peripheral blood were drawn from each donor into EDTA-treated Vacutainer tubes. Ficoll-Paque density-gradient centrifugation was used to isolate PBMCs, with at least 6.5 million per sample. Trizol reagent was used to extract total RNA from the PBMCs, yielding at least 5 micrograms per sample. The percentages of naive CD45RAhigh/CD27high T cells were determined by flow cytometry on a PBMC aliquot from every donor. Libraries were prepared through 5' RACE. Sequencer: Illumina HiSeq 2500. A second roughly 6 to 12 cycle PCR used a sample-barcoded 5' primer and a J-beta primer mix. Each TCR beta cDNA molecule received a unique molecular identifier from a template-switch 5' adaptor carrying 12 random nucleotides. Each sample yielded at least 2.5 million CDR3-containing paired-end reads. All of the RNA was converted into first-strand cDNA using the Mint cDNA synthesis kit, with a TRBC-specific oligonucleotide serving as the primer. Following uracil-DNA glycosylase treatment, all cDNA underwent a first 18-cycle PCR with the universal primers M1SS and BC2_uni_R. Per the source publication's procedure: Each sample was normalized by randomly selecting 1 million high-quality reads, each carrying a distinct molecular identifier. Instead of being binned into consensus sequences, reads that shared molecular identifiers were thrown out. MiTCR, set to a Q25 quality threshold and the strictest error-elimination algorithm, was used for CDR3 identification, clonotype clustering and error correction. Lower-bound total TCR beta diversity was estimated with a nonparametric unseen species model using Euler transformation. In TCRdb, the public reads were trimmed at Q25 with fastp and aligned with MiXCR, with productive beta chains retained. Entries that share a CDR3 protein sequence are merged under the most common genes and DNA. The V and J calls here are based on TCRdb, not the publication. For this sample there are hundreds of thousands of distinct CDR3 sequences; 55% to 70% appear just once. The ten largest make up 20% to 25% of the sample.

The TCR sequence derives from a man under 40 in good health. Sequencing was performed on blood. This sequence uses TRBV20-1 and TRBJ2-1; TRBD2 aligns with 14 central bases. Here the CDR3 is given as CSARGTSGRLEQFF. The DNA sequence reads TGCAGTGCTCGCGGGACTAGCGGGAGACTTGAGCAGTTCTTC.